This TCR beta chain was found in a study of control samples from healthy donors and cancer patients. This CDR3 comprises 12 residues. Trimming stripped 5 bases from V and 2 bases from J, with 6 bases between. This table comes from immunoSEQ multiplex PCR, and its TCRdb copy is limited to in-frame clones, with some not included. The data show around 83,000 clones, over 85% seen once. The V call is TRBV12-3 or TRBV12-4, the J call TRBJ1-1, with D possibly TRBD1 on 5 matching bases. Sequencing was done on a sample of PBMCs. The sequence was obtained from a woman in her forties with lung cancer. CDR3 nucleotide sequence: TGTGCCAGCAGTCGGGACAACACTGAAGCTTTCTTT. This codes for CASSRDNTEAFF.